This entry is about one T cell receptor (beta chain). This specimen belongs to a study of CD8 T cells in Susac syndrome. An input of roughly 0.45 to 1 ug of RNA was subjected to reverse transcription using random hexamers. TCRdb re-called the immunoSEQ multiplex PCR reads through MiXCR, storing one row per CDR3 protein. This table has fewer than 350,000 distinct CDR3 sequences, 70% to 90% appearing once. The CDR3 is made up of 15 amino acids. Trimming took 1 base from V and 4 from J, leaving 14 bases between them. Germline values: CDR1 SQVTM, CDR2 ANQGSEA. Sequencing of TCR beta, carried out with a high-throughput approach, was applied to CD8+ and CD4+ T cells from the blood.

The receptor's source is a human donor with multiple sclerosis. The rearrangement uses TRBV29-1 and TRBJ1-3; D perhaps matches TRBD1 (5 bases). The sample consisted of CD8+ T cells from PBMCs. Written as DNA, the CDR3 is TGCAGCGTTGAAGCCCTCGCAGGGACCGGAAACACCATATATTTT. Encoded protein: CSVEALAGTGNTIYF. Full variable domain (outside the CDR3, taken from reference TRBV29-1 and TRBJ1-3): SAVISQKPSRDICQRGTSLTIQCQVDSQVTMMFWYRQQPGQSLTLIATANQGSEATYESGFVIDKFPISRPNLTFSTLTVSNMSPEDSSIYLCSVEALAGTGNTIYFGEGSWLTVV.